This T cell receptor (beta chain) stems from a study of CD8 T cells in ankylosing spondylitis (dated by TCRdb to the late 2010s). Describing the broader study: The study set out to find disease-linked TCR variants by profiling T cell receptor beta repertoires in ankylosing spondylitis patients and healthy donors. The full study cohort comprised approximately 23 ankylosing spondylitis patients and over 95 healthy donors. Peripheral blood was sampled, and synovial fluid was also collected from ankylosing spondylitis patients.

The sample was run on an Illumina HiSeq 2500. TCR beta libraries were prepared by quantitative 5'-RACE with molecular barcodes. In the original analysis: To identify disease-linked TCR variants, a new computational method was used, one built on a probabilistic model of VDJ rearrangement. The raw public data were reprocessed by TCRdb itself: fastp quality trimming at Q25, MiXCR clonotype calling, in-frame beta chains only. Identical CDR3 proteins give one entry, which carries the most common genes and DNA. These V and J calls derive from TCRdb rather than the authors' analysis. The sample profile shows about 220,000 distinct CDR3 sequences; around 18% of them were found once. The ten largest clones represent roughly 43% of the sample. Results and caveats for the whole study, not just this receptor: A TCR beta motif made up of several highly homologous amino acid variants appeared to be characteristic of blood from ankylosing spondylitis patients. According to the report, matched synovial fluid samples from ankylosing spondylitis patients were significantly enriched for the disease-linked clones. In peripheral blood, the disease-linked clones were found at relatively low frequencies and had a CD8+ phenotype. Some motif variants had previously been reported in the synovial fluid and blood of reactive arthritis patients, which suggests shared mechanisms of disease initiation.

Trimming removed 5 bases from V and 5 bases from J, leaving 15 bases between the germline ends. CDR1 MNHEY and CDR2 SMNVEV are derived from the germline V gene (reference sequence). The CDR3 measures 14 amino acids from cysteine to phenylalanine. Of all the DNA, just the CDR3 is kept, 42 bases in frame from base 1. A few counts support this clonotype. This clone's antigen is unknown. The record has no base qualities; no much larger clone is one base away. The V and J segments used are TRBV27 and TRBJ1-1; no confident D gene assignment can be made. The clonotype originates from a male donor with ankylosing spondylitis. The sequencing input was blood, either unsorted or a sorted T cell fraction (not recorded which). The CDR3 amino acid sequence is: CASSPWGGGTEAFF. The nucleotide sequence reads TGTGCCAGCAGTCCCTGGGGAGGTGGGACTGAAGCTTTCTTT.